This T cell receptor beta chain was obtained from a study of blood T cell repertoires in COVID-19. Study as a whole: The United States, Italy and Spain provided the acute and convalescent COVID-19 samples. T cells, B-cell-depleted T cells, or PBMCs provided the cDNA or gDNA that served as material.

The repertoire was sequenced with immunoSEQ multiplex PCR; TCRdb's copy has only in-frame clones and lacks some. The sample lists a few hundred thousand clones; roughly 89% were seen once. Individuals aged roughly 18 to 95 years were recruited from 24 US areas. Germline V gene data show CDR1 as LGHNA and CDR2 as YNFKEQ. The V segment lost 3 bases and the J segment 6 bases; nucleotides outside the gene matches: 3. CDR3 length: 15 amino acids. Sequenced material: PBMCs or T cells enriched from blood (not recorded which). The rearrangement joins TRBV4-2 to TRBJ2-2; 11 bases match TRBD1. This TCR was recovered from a woman aged 45-65 years who had been exposed to COVID-19. DNA for the CDR3: TGTGCCAGCAGCCAGGGGGACAGGGGGTCCGGGGAGCTGTTTTTT. Encoded protein: CASSQGDRGSGELFF.